Presented here are 21 T cell receptor beta chains from one specimen sequenced in a study of CD8+ T cells in alopecia areata. RNA was isolated and reverse transcribed to cDNA, the sequencing template. Some clones are missing from TCRdb's copy, which holds only in-frame ones; the method was immunoSEQ multiplex PCR. The sample contains some 170,000 clones, almost 65% of which appear only once. Sequences were derived from CD4+ T cells sorted from blood, sampled at week 0. These receptors all stem from a human donor with alopecia areata.

V is TRBV30 and J is TRBJ1-2; D may be TRBD1 (5 bases). This CDR3 has 13 residues. Germline values: CDR1 GTSNPN, CDR2 SVGIG (reference sequence). Trimming pared 2 bases from V and 5 bases from J, leaving 12 bases between. CDR3 sequence: CAWSFQPGYGYTF. As DNA, the CDR3 is TGTGCCTGGAGTTTTCAACCAGGGTATGGCTACACCTTC.

The CDR3 DNA reads TGTGCCAGCAGGTCAGGAGGAGAGACCCAGTACTTC. As protein: CASRSGGETQYF. J is TRBJ2-5 and V is TRBV6-1; weak D call: TRBD2 (5 bases). Germline lookup yields CDR1 MNHNS and CDR2 SASEGT. The CDR3 consists of 12 residues. V gave up 6 bases and J gave up 4 bases, with 9 bases separating them.

The J gene is TRBJ1-1, the V gene TRBV29-1; possibly TRBD1 for D (5 bases). The V gene's germline CDR1 is SQVTM and CDR2 ANQGSEA. The CDR3 is 14 residues long. V lost 4 bases and J 3 bases, leaving 15 bases between the germline ends. DNA of the CDR3: TGCAGCGTTGGTGTCTCGCAGGGAGACACTGAAGCTTTCTTT. This codes for CSVGVSQGDTEAFF.

The chain uses TRBV6-5 and TRBJ1-6; no reliable D call. V gave up 10 bases and J gave up 7 bases, with 17 bases separating them. The CDR3 is 14 residues long. CDR1 and CDR2 from the germline V gene are MNHEY and SVGAGI. This CDR3 is CATRPGRGNSPLHF. The CDR3 nucleotides read TGTGCCACCCGCCCCGGGCGAGGGAATTCACCCCTCCACTTT.

The gene calls are TRBV5-6 and TRBJ2-3, with D perhaps TRBD1 (5 bases). The CDR3 is made up of 14 amino acids. Germline assignment: CDR1 SGHDT and CDR2 YYEEEE. With 0 bases removed from V and 7 bases from J, the gap between germline ends came to 12 bases. This chain's CDR3 is CASSLVQGSNTQYF. As DNA, the CDR3 is TGTGCCAGCAGCTTGGTCCAGGGCTCGAATACGCAGTATTTT. The variable domain in full, completed from reference TRBV5-6 and TRBJ2-3, reads DAGVTQSPTHLIKTRGQQVTLRCSPKSGHDTVSWYQQALGQGPQFIFQYYEEEERQRGNFPDRFSGHQFPNYSSELNVNALLLGDSALYLCASSLVQGSNTQYFGPGTRLTVL.

This clone has more than one count but fewer than ten. The chain uses TRBV29-1 and TRBJ1-1, with D unresolved. The CDR3 has 14 residues. From germline, CDR1 is SQVTM and CDR2 ANQGSEA. V was shortened by 6 bases and J by 1 base, with 15 bases between the two germline ends. CDR3: CSVEKDGSNTEAFF. CDR3 bases: TGCAGCGTCGAAAAGGACGGATCGAACACTGAAGCTTTCTTT.

This clone was observed a single time. The chain links TRBV2 to TRBJ2-7, with D hard to call. Germline loops: CDR1 SNHLY, CDR2 FYNNEI. The CDR3 length is 12 residues. V dropped 9 bases and J dropped 5 bases, with 14 bases sitting between them. The CDR3 loop is CARGSGGHEQYF. In DNA, the CDR3 is TGTGCCAGAGGGTCAGGTGGCCACGAGCAGTACTTC.

This sequence joins TRBV5-1 and TRBJ1-5, with D maybe TRBD1 (6 bases). With 2 bases removed from V and 0 bases from J, the gap between germline ends came to 12 bases. The germline V gene encodes CDR1 SGHRS and CDR2 YFSETQ. This CDR3 is 16 amino acids long. The CDR3 nucleotides are TGCGCCAGCAGCTTCGGGGCAGGGGATAGCAATCAGCCCCAGCATTTT. Amino acid sequence: CASSFGAGDSNQPQHF.

The rearrangement links TRBV29-1 to TRBJ2-1; TRBD1 might be the D (5 bases). This CDR3 contains 13 residues. V was pared by 6 bases and J by 6 bases, with 15 bases between. CDR1 SQVTM and CDR2 ANQGSEA come from the germline V gene. The CDR3 protein is CSVTGPGRNEQFF. The CDR3 coding sequence is TGCAGCGTAACCGGGCCAGGGCGCAATGAGCAGTTCTTC.

The J gene is TRBJ2-3, the V gene TRBV29-1; D remains unclear. Germline V gene lookup returns CDR1 SQVTM and CDR2 ANQGSEA. Between the trimmed V and J ends, which lost 6 bases and 4 bases, there was a span of 11 bases. The CDR3 sequence is 12 residues long. CDR3 residues: CSVLELSDTQYF. CDR3 nucleotides: TGCAGCGTCCTCGAGCTGTCAGATACGCAGTATTTT.

This chain connects TRBV2 to TRBJ1-6; D gene unclear. The CDR3 runs to 11 residues. Germline CDR1 is SNHLY and CDR2 is FYNNEI. The V gene lost 8 bases and the J gene lost 3 bases, with 2 bases spanning the gap. DNA for the CDR3: TGTGCCAGCCTCTATAATTCACCCCTCCACTTT. Translation: CASLYNSPLHF.

This clone appeared a few times. The chain uses TRBV6-1 and TRBJ2-4, with 14 positions matching TRBD2. With V trimmed by 4 bases and J by 4 bases, 3 bases remained unmatched. The CDR3 has 16 residues. Per germline, CDR1 MNHNS and CDR2 SASEGT. The CDR3 is CASSVTSGGVKNIQYF. CDR3 nucleotides: TGTGCCAGCAGTGTGACTAGCGGGGGGGTGAAAAACATTCAGTACTTC.

This clone was counted between two and nine times. The chain uses TRBV30 and TRBJ1-5; possibly TRBD1 for D (5 bases). The V gene's germline CDR1 is GTSNPN and CDR2 SVGIG (reference sequence). V was shortened by 5 bases and J by 9 bases, with 20 bases between the two germline ends. The CDR3 has 14 residues. CDR3 DNA: TGTGCCTGGTCGGCAGGGTCCCGGGAAGGGCCCCAGCATTTT. This codes for CAWSAGSREGPQHF.

This clone was seen a handful of times. This rearrangement joins TRBV29-1 to TRBJ1-2; TRBD1 is a possible D gene (5 bases). This CDR3 has 14 residues. V lost 4 bases and J lost 2, with 14 bases in between. Looked up from germline, CDR1 is SQVTM and CDR2 is ANQGSEA. The CDR3 reads CSVGQGSLNYGYTF. In nucleotides, the CDR3 is TGCAGCGTTGGGCAGGGCTCCTTGAACTATGGCTACACCTTC.

The rearrangement links TRBV10-2 to TRBJ2-1; 7 positions match TRBD1. There are 14 residues in the CDR3. Germline V gives CDR1 WSHSY, CDR2 SAAADI. The J segment lost 7 bases and the V segment lost 5 bases, leaving 8 bases of the junction unmatched. DNA for the CDR3: TGCGCCAGCAGTAGAGGGGGCACCCAAAATGAGCAGTTCTTC. It is translated as CASSRGGTQNEQFF.

A word on this clone: The same CDR3 is also encoded by other DNA sequences in this sample. The chain employs TRBV30 and TRBJ1-6; D gene unclear. Trimming pared 3 bases from V and 4 bases from J, leaving 13 bases between. Germline V gene lookup returns CDR1 GTSNPN and CDR2 SVGIG (reference sequence). The CDR3 has 15 amino acids. The CDR3 bases are TGTGCCTGGAGGGACCGCGGTCTTTATAATTCACCCCTCCACTTT. It codes for CAWRDRGLYNSPLHF.

This clone was counted a few times. The chain's CDR3 is CSVFRGRGTGELFF. Written as DNA, the CDR3 is TGCAGCGTTTTCAGGGGGCGCGGCACCGGGGAGCTGTTTTTT. The gene calls are TRBV29-1 and TRBJ2-2; 8 nucleotides align to TRBD1. Trimming cost V 5 bases and J 4 bases; bases outside gene matches: 6. There are 14 residues in the CDR3. CDR1 and CDR2 (germline): SQVTM, ANQGSEA.

In its sample, this clone was seen a few times. The chain carries TRBV7-3 and TRBJ2-1; 12 bases are a match to TRBD2. V shed 5 bases and J 4 bases; nucleotides not matched to a gene: 3. The V gene's germline CDR1 is SGHTA and CDR2 FQGTGA. The CDR3 extends over 15 amino acids. The CDR3 region has the DNA TGTGCCAGCAGCCCGCTAGCGGGGGGGTACAATGAGCAGTTCTTC. This encodes CASSPLAGGYNEQFF.

The chain couples TRBV19 to TRBJ1-1; D is uncertain. Deletions cut 7 bases from V and 0 bases from J, with 18 bases between. CDR1 and CDR2 (germline): LNHDA, SQIVND (reference sequence). This CDR3 comprises 16 residues. CDR3 coding DNA: TGTGCCAGTAAAGTCCCGGGCCTGGGAATGAACACTGAAGCTTTCTTT. As protein: CASKVPGLGMNTEAFF.

This clone was recorded a few times. CDR3 loop: CASSRRDYEQYF. For the CDR3, the DNA is TGCGCCAGCAGCCGGCGGGACTACGAGCAGTACTTC. The chain is built from TRBV5-1 and TRBJ2-7; tentatively, D is TRBD2 (6 bases). The CDR3 is 12 residues long. Trimming removed 4 bases at V and 3 bases at J, with 8 bases between. Germline loops: CDR1 SGHRS, CDR2 YFSETQ.

This clone was seen a few times. The chain is built from TRBV30 and TRBJ2-3, with 9 bases that match TRBD2. The CDR3 has 12 residues. The germline CDR1 and CDR2 sequences are GTSNPN and SVGIG (reference sequence). V dropped 4 bases and J dropped 9; count of bases not matched to a gene: 5. CDR3 in amino acids: CAWNIGTSTQYF. CDR3 coding DNA: TGTGCCTGGAATATTGGGACTAGCACGCAGTATTTT.